This T cell receptor (beta chain) was observed in a study of T-cell reconstitution after alpha-beta-depleted transplantation in children. TCRbeta library construction was performed incorporating unique molecular identifiers. Using its own MiXCR run on the PCR reads, TCRdb lists one record per CDR3 protein. The sample has some 520,000 distinct CDR3 sequences; 32% are singletons. The TCR sequence derives from a human donor who donated a stem cell graft to a child with aplastic anemia. Specimen: PBMCs from the stem cell graft donor, collected from the stem cell graft.

Written as DNA, the CDR3 is TGTGCCAGCAGCGGGACTAGCGTTAATTTGGAGACCCAGTACTTC. Protein sequence: CASSGTSVNLETQYF. The J gene is TRBJ2-5, the V gene TRBV7-6; TRBD2 agrees at 10 bases. The CDR3 covers 15 residues. In germline, CDR1 is SGHVS, CDR2 FNYEAQ. Losses at the gene ends were 5 bases for V and 5 bases for J; bases not matched to a gene: 8.